This T cell receptor (beta chain) appears in the sequencing data of a study of blood T cell repertoires in COVID-19. TCRdb keeps only in-frame clones here, not all; method: immunoSEQ multiplex PCR. In the table there are approximately 19,000 clones, approximately 91% of which are singletons. Trimming shortened V by 1 base and J by 2 bases, and 8 bases separated the two germline ends. The CDR3 runs to 15 residues. The germline gives CDR1 LNHDA, CDR2 SQIVND (reference sequence). The V call is TRBV19, the J call TRBJ1-4, with D unclear. Material: peripheral blood. The clonotype comes from a human donor in a cohort sampled during active COVID-19. The donor label of this sample is uncertain. The CDR3 region is CASSIARVTNEKLFF. The CDR3 coding sequence is TGTGCCAGTAGTATAGCGAGGGTCACTAATGAAAAACTGTTTTTT.